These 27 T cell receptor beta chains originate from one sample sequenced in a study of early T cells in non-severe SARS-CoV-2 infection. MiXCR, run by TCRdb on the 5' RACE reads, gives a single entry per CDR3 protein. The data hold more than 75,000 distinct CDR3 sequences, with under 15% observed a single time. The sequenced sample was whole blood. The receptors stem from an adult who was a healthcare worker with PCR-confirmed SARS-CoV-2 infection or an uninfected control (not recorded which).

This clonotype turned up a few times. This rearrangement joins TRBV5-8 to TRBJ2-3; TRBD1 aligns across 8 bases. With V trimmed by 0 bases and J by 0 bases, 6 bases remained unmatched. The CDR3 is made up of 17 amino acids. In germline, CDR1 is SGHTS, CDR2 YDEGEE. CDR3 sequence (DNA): TGTGCCAGCAGCTTGGGACAGGGGACCACTAGCACAGATACGCAGTATTTT. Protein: CASSLGQGTTSTDTQYF.

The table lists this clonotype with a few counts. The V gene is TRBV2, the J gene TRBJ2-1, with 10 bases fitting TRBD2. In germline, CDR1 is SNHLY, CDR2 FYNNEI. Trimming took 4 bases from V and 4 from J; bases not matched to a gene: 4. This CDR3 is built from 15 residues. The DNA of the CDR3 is TGTGCCAGCAGTGTTTGGACTAGCGGATACAATGAGCAGTTCTTC. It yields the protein CASSVWTSGYNEQFF.

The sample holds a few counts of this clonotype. CDR3 DNA: TGCGCCAGCAGAGAGGGGATGCCCTGGGGGGCGGGCTATGGCTACACCTTC. Its protein is CASREGMPWGAGYGYTF. This sequence joins TRBV4-1 and TRBJ1-2, with D possibly matching TRBD1 (6 bases). Trimming removed 6 bases from V and 4 bases from J, with 24 bases in between. In germline, CDR1 is MGHRA, CDR2 YSYEKL. The CDR3 loop spans 17 amino acids.

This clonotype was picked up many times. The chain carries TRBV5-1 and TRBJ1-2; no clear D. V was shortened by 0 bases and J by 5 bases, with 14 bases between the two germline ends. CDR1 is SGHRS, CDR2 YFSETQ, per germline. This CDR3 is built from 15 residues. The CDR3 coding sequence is TGCGCCAGCAGCTTGGACCGATCTCCTGGGTATGGCTACACCTTC. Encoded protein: CASSLDRSPGYGYTF.

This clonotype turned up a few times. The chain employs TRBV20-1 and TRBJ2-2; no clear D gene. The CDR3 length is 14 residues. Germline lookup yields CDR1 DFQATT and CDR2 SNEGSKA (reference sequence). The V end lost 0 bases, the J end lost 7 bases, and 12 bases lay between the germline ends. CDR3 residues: CSARDRSLGGELFF. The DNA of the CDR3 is TGCAGTGCTAGAGATCGTAGCTTGGGCGGGGAGCTGTTTTTT.

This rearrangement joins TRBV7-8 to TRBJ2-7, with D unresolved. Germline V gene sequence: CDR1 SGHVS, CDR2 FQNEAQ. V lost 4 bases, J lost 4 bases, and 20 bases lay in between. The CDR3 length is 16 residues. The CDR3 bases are TGTGCCAGCAGCTCCTCGAGGACCCGACCGTCGTACGAGCAGTACTTC. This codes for CASSSSRTRPSYEQYF.

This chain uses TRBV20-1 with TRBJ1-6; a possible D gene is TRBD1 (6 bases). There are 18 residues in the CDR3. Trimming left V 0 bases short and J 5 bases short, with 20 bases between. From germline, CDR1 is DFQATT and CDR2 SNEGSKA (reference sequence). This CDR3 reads CSARDPGGRGWNNSPLHF. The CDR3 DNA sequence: TGCAGTGCTAGAGATCCTGGGGGCAGGGGCTGGAATAATTCACCCCTCCACTTT.

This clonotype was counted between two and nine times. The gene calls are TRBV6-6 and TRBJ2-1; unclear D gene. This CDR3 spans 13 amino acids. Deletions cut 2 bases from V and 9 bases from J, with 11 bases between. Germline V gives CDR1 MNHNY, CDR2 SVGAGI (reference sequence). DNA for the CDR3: TGTGCCAGCAGTTACGGACCCGGCACTGAGCAGTTCTTC. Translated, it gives CASSYGPGTEQFF.

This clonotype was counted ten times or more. The CDR3 loop is CASTGPLKNTEAFF. DNA for the CDR3: TGCGCCAGCACGGGGCCCCTGAAGAACACTGAAGCTTTCTTT. The chain employs TRBV4-1 and TRBJ1-1; D is perhaps TRBD1 (5 bases). V shed 7 bases and J shed 1 base, with 13 bases lying between them. This CDR3 is built from 14 residues. Germline CDR1 is MGHRA and CDR2 is YSYEKL.

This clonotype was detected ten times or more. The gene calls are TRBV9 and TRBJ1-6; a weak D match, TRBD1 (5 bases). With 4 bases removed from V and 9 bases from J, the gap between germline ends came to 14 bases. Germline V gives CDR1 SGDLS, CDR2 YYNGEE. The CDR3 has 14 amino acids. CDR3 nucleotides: TGTGCCAGCAGCCCCGACAGCCGGTCTTCACCCCTCCACTTT. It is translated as CASSPDSRSSPLHF. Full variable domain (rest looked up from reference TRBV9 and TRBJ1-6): DSGVTQTPKHLITATGQRVTLRCSPRSGDLSVYWYQQSLDQGLQFLIQYYNGEERAKGNILERFSAQQFPDLHSELNLSSLELGDSALYFCASSPDSRSSPLHFGNGTRLTVT.

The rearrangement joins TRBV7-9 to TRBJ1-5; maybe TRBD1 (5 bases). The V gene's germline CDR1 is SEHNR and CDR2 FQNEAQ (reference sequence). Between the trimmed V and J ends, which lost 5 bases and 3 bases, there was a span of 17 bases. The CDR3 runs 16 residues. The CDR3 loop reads CASSRTGTGDNQPQHF. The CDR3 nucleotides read TGTGCCAGCAGCCGAACCGGGACGGGTGACAATCAGCCCCAGCATTTT. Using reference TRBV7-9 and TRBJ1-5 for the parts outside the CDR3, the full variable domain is DTGVSQNPRHKITKRGQNVTFRCDPISEHNRLYWYRQTLGQGPEFLTYFQNEAQLEKSRLLSDRFSAERPKGSFSTLEIQRTEQGDSAMYLCASSRTGTGDNQPQHFGDGTRLSIL.

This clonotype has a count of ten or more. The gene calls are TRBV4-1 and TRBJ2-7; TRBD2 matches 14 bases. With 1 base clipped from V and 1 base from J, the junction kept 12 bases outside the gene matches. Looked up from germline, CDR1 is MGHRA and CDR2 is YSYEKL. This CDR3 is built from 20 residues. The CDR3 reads CASSQGVAAGTSGSSYEQYF. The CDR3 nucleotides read TGCGCCAGCAGCCAAGGAGTGGCTGCCGGGACTAGCGGGAGTTCCTACGAGCAGTACTTC.

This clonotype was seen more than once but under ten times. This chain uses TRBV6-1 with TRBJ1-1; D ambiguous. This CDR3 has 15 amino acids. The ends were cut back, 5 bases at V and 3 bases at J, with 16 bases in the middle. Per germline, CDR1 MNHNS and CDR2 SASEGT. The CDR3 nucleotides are TGTGCCAGCAGTACCATCCCCGGTGGGGACACTGAAGCTTTCTTT. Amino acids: CASSTIPGGDTEAFF.

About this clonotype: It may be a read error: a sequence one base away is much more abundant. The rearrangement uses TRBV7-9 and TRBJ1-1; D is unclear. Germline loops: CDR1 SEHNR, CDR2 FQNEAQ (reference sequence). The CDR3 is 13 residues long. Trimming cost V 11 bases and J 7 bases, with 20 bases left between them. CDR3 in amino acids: CAFTLGVGDEAFF. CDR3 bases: TGTGCCTTCACTTTGGGCGTCGGGGATGAAGCTTTCTTT.

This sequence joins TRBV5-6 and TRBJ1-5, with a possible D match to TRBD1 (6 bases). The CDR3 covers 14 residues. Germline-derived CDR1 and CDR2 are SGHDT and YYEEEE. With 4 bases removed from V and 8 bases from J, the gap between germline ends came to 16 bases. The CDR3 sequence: CASSGRGTIKPQHF. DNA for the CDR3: TGTGCCAGCAGCGGGAGGGGGACAATCAAGCCCCAGCATTTT.

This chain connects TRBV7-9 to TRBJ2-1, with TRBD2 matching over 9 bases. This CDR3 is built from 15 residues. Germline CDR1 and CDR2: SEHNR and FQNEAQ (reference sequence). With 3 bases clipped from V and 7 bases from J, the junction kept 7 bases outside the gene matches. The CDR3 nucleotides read TGTGCCAGCAGCTTCATAGCGGGAGAGGAAAATGAGCAGTTCTTC. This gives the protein CASSFIAGEENEQFF.

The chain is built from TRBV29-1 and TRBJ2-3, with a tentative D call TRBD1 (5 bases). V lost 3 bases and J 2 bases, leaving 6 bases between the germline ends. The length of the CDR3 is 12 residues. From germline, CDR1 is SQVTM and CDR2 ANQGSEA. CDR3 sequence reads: CSVETATDTQYF. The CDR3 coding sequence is TGCAGCGTTGAGACAGCCACAGATACGCAGTATTTT.

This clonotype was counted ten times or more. The CDR3 sequence is CASSSGTYNEQFF. CDR3 bases: TGTGCCAGCAGTTCCGGGACTTACAATGAGCAGTTCTTC. The chain carries TRBV12-3 or TRBV12-4 and TRBJ2-1; the D gene is possibly TRBD2 (6 bases). Trimming cost V 4 bases and J 4 bases, with 8 bases left between them. The CDR3 length is 13 residues.

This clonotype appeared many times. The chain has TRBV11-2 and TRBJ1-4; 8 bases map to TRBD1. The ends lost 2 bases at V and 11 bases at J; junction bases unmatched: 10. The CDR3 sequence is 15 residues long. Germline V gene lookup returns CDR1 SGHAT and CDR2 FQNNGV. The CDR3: CASSLSAQGVMKLFF. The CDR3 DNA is TGTGCCAGCAGCTTATCGGCACAGGGGGTAATGAAACTGTTTTTT.

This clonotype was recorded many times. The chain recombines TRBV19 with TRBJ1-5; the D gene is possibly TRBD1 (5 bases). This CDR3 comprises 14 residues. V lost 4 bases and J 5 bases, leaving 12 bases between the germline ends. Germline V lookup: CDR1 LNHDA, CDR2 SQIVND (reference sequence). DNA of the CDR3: TGTGCCAGTAGTACCGGGAGAGGGGATCAGCCCCAGCATTTT. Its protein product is CASSTGRGDQPQHF.

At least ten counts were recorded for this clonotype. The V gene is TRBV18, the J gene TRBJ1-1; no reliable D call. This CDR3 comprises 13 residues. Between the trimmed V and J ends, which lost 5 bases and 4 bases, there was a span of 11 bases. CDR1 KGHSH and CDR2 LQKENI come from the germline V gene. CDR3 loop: CASSEWEGTEAFF. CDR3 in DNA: TGTGCCAGCTCAGAATGGGAAGGCACTGAAGCTTTCTTT.

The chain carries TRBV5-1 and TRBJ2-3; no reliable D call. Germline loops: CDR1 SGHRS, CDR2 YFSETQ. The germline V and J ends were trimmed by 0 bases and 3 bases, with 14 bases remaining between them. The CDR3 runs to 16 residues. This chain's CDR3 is CASSLVAGGRTDTQYF. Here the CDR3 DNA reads TGCGCCAGCAGCTTGGTGGCCGGTGGTAGGACAGATACGCAGTATTTT.

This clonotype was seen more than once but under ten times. Written as DNA, the CDR3 is TGTGCCAGCTCGTTCCCCGGGACAGCCAGCACAGATACGCAGTATTTT. The encoded protein is CASSFPGTASTDTQYF. The rearrangement uses TRBV18 and TRBJ2-3, with TRBD1 matching 7 bases. Trimming cost V 6 bases and J 0 bases; bases outside gene matches: 9. The germline V gene encodes CDR1 KGHSH and CDR2 LQKENI. The CDR3 is 16 residues long.

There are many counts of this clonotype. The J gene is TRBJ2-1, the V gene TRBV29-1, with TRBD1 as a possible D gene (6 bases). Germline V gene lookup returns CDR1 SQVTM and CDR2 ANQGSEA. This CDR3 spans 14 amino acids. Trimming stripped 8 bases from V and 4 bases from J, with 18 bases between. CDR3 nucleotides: TGCAGCCACGAAACCGGGACACCATACAATGAGCAGTTCTTC. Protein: CSHETGTPYNEQFF.

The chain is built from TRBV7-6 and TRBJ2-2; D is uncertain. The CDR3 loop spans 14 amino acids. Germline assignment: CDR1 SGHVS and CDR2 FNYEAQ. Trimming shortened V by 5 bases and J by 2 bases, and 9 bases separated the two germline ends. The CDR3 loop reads CASSPYTNTGELFF. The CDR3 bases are TGTGCCAGCAGCCCCTACACCAACACCGGGGAGCTGTTTTTT.

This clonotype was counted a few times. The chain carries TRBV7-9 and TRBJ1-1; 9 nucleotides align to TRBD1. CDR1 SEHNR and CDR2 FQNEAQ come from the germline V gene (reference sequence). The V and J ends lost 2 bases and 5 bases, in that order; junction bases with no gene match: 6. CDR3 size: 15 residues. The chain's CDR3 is CASSLNGQGMTEAFF. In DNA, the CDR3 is TGTGCCAGCAGCTTAAACGGACAGGGGATGACTGAAGCTTTCTTT.

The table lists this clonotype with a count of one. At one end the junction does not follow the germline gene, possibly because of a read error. CDR3 sequence: CACSYPGSETQYF. CDR3 nucleotides: TGTGCCTGCAGCTACCCGGGATCAGAGACCCAGTACTTC. The V and J genes are TRBV5-5 and TRBJ2-5; maybe TRBD2 (5 bases). The V gene's germline CDR1 is SGHKS and CDR2 YYEKEE (reference sequence). This CDR3 contains 13 residues.